The TCR beta chain under discussion was sequenced for a study of T cell responses to AZD1222 COVID-19 vaccine. Study outcomes and limitations: The study reported that nearly half of spike-specific TCRs target unmutated variant regions. Mostly white British, mostly female donors; authors suggested clonal diversity may be underestimated. Distributed over spike, vaccine-associated CD4 TCRs predominated at 160-218 and 743-854. Only a handful of AZD1222 recipients tested seropositive at baseline.

This clone was recorded a few times. Its antigen remains unidentified. V was clipped by 5 bases and J by 7 bases; unmatched bases: 2. Germline V lookup: CDR1 PRHDT, CDR2 FYEKMQ (reference sequence). The CDR3 contains 14 residues. TCRdb keeps only in-frame clones here, not all; method: immunoSEQ multiplex PCR. The table lists about 70,000 clones, 88% of them singletons, with approximately 5% in the top ten. The sample was peripheral blood, taken 28 days after the second dose of the MenACWY control vaccine. The J gene is TRBJ2-3, the V gene TRBV13, with 14 positions matching TRBD2. This sequence originates from an adult who received the MenACWY meningococcal vaccine as a control. The CDR3 nucleotides read TGTGCCAGCAGCCGGACTAGCGGGAGGAATACGCAGTATTTT. This codes for CASSRTSGRNTQYF.